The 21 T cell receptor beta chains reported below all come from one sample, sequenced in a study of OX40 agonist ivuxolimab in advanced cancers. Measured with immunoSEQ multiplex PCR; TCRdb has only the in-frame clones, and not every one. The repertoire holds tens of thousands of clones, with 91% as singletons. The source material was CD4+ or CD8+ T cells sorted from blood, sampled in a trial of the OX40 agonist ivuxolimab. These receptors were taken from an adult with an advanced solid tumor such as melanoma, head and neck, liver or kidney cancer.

This chain's CDR3 is CASSPLTERGQYF. CDR3 nucleotide sequence: TGTGCCAGCTCACCATTGACAGAGAGAGGCCAGTACTTC. The V call is TRBV18, the J call TRBJ2-5; possible D gene TRBD1, 5 bases. CDR1 and CDR2 from the germline V gene are KGHSH and LQKENI. The CDR3 has 13 residues. V gave up 2 bases and J gave up 10 bases, with 14 bases separating them.

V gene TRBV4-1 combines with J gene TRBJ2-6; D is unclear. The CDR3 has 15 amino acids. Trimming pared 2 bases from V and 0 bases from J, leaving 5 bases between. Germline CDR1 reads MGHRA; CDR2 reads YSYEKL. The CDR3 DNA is TGCGCCAGCAGCCAAACCAGCTCTGGGGCCAACGTCCTGACTTTC. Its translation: CASSQTSSGANVLTF.

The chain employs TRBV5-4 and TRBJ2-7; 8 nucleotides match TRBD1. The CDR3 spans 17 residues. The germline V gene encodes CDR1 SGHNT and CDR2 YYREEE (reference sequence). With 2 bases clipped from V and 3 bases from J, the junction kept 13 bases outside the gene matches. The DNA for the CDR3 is TGTGCCAGCAGCTTTTCCCCATTATTGGGACAGGACTACGAGCAGTACTTC. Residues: CASSFSPLLGQDYEQYF.

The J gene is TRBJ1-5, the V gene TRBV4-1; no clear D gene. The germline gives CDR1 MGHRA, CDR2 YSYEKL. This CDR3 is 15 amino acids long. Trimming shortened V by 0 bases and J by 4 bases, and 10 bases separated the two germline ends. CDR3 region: CASSQDLPRNQPQHF. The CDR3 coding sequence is TGCGCCAGCAGCCAAGATCTCCCCAGAAATCAGCCCCAGCATTTT.

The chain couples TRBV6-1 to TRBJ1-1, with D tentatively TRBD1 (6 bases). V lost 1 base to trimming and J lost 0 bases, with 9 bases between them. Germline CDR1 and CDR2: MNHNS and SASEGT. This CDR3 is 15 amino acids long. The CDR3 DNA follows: TGTGCCAGCAGTGAAGAGAGGACAGTGAACACTGAAGCTTTCTTT. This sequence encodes CASSEERTVNTEAFF.

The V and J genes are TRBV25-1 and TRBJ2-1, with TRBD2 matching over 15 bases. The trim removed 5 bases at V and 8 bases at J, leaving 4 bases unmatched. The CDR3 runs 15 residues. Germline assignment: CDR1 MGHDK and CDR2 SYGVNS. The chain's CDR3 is CASSYRTSGRDEQFF. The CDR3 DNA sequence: TGTGCCAGCAGTTATAGGACTAGCGGGAGGGATGAGCAGTTCTTC.

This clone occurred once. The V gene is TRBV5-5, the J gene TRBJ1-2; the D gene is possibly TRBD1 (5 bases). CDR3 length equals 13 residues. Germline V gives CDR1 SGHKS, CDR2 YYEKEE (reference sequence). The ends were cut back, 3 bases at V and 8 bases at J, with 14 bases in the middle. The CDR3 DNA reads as TGTGCCAGCAGCTGGGGACCAGATAAGGGCTACACCTTC. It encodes CASSWGPDKGYTF.

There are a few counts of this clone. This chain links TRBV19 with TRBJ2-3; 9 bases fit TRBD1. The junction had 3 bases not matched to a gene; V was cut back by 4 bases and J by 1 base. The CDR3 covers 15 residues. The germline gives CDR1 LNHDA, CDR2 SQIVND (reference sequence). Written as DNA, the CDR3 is TGTGCCAGTAGTAGGCGGACAGGGGGCACAGATACGCAGTATTTT. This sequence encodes CASSRRTGGTDTQYF.

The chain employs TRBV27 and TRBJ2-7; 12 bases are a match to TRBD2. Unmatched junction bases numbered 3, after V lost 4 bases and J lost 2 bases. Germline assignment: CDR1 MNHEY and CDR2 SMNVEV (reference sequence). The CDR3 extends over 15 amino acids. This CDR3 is CASSYRLAGAYEQYF. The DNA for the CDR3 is TGTGCCAGCAGTTACCGACTAGCGGGGGCCTACGAGCAGTACTTC.

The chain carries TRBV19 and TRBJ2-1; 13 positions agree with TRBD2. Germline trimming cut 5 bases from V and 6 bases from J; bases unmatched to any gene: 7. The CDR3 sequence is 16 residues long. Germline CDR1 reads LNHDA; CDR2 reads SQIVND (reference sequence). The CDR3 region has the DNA TGTGCCAGTAGTTTCGGACTAGCGGGAGATGCCAATGAGCAGTTCTTC. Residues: CASSFGLAGDANEQFF.

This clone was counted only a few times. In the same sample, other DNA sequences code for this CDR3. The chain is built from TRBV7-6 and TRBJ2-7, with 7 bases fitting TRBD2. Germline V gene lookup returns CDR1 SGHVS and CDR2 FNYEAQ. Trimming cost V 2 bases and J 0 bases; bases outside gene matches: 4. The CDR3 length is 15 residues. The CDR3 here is CASSLRRESSYEQYF. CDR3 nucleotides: TGTGCCAGCAGCTTACGGCGGGAGAGCTCCTACGAGCAGTACTTC.

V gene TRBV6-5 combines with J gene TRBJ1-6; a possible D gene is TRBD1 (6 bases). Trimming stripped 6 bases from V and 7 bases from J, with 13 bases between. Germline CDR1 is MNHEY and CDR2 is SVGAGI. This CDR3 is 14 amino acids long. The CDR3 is CASRNRELNSPLHF. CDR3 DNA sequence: TGTGCCAGCAGAAACAGGGAACTAAATTCACCCCTCCACTTT.

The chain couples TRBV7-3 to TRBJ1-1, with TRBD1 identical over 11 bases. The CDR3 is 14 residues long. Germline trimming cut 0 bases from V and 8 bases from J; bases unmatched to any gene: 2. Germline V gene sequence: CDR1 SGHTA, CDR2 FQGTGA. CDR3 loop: CASSLTGQGAEAFF. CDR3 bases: TGTGCCAGCAGCTTAACCGGACAGGGGGCGGAAGCTTTCTTT.

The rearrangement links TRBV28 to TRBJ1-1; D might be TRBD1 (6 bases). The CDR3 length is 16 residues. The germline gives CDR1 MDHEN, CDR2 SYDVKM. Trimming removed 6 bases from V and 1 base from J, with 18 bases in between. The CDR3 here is CASRPYRGQGNTEAFF. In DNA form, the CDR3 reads TGTGCCAGCAGACCTTATCGGGGGCAGGGGAACACTGAAGCTTTCTTT. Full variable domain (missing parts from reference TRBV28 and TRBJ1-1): DVKVTQSSRYLVKRTGEKVFLECVQDMDHENMFWYRQDPGLGLRLIYFSYDVKMKEKGDIPEGYSVSREKKERFSLILESASTNQTSMYLCASRPYRGQGNTEAFFGQGTRLTVV.

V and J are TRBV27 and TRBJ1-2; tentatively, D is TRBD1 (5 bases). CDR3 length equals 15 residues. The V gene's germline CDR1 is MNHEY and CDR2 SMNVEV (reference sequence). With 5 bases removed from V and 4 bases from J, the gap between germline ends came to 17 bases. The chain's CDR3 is CASSQKGPGPYGYTF. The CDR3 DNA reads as TGTGCCAGCAGTCAAAAAGGACCGGGACCCTATGGCTACACCTTC.

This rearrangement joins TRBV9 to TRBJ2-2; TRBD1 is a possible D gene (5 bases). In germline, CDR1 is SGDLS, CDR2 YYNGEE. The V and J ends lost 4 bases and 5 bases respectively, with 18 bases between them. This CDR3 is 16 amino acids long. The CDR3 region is CASSPRQSVGTGELFF. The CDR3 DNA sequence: TGTGCCAGCAGCCCTCGACAGAGCGTGGGGACCGGGGAGCTGTTTTTT.

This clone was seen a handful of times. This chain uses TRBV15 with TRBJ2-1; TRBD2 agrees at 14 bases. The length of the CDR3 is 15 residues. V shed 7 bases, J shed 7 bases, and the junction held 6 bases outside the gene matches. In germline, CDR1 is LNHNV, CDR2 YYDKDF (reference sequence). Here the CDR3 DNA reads TGTGCCACCATCCCGGGACTAGCGGGAGCGAATGAGCAGTTCTTC. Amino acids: CATIPGLAGANEQFF.

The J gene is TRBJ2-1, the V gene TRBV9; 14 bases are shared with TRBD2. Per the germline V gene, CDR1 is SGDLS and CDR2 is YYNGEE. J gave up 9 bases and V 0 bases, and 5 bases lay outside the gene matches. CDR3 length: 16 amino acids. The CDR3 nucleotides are TGTGCCAGCAGCGTAGGGGGACTAGCGGGAGAGGTTGAGCAGTTCTTC. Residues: CASSVGGLAGEVEQFF.

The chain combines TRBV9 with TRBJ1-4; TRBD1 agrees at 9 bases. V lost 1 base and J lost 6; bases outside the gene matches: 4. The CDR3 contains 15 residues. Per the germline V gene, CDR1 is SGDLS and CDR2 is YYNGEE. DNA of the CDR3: TGTGCCAGCAGCGTAAGCACAGGGGGCGATGAAAAACTGTTTTTT. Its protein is CASSVSTGGDEKLFF.

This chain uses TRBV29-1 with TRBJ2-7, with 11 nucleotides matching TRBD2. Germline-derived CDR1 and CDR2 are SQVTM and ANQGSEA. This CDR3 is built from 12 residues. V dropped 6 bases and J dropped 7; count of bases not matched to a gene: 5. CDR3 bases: TGCAGCGTACATGGACTAGCGGGTGAGCAGTACTTC. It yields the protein CSVHGLAGEQYF.

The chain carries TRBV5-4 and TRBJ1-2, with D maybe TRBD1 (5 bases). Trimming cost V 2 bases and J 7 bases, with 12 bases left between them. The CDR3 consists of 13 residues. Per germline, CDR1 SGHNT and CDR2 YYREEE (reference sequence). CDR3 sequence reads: CASSLPGRGGYTF. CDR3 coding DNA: TGTGCCAGCAGCTTACCGGGGAGGGGTGGCTACACCTTC.